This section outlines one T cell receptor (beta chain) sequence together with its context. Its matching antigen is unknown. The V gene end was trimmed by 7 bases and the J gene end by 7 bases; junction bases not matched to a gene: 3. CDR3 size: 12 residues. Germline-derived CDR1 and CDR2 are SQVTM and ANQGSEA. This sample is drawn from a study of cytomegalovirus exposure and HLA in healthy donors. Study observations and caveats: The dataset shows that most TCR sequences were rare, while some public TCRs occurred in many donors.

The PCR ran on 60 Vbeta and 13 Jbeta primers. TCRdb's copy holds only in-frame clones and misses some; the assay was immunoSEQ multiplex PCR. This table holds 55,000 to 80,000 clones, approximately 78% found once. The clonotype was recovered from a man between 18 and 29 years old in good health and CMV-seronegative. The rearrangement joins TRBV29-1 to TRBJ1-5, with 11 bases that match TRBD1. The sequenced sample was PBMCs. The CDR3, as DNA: TGCAGCGCCCGGACAGGGGGCCAGCCCCAGCATTTT. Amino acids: CSARTGGQPQHF.